This T cell receptor beta chain originates from a study of T cell clonotyping in hematopoietic cell transplantation. Measured with immunoSEQ multiplex PCR; TCRdb has only the in-frame clones, and not every one. The sample carries 15,000 to 25,000 clones, around 80% recorded once. Findings and limits, study-wide: No sorting was done, leaving CD4 and CD8 contributions mixed. Broader posttransplant TCR repertoire diversity was predicted by graft donor and pretransplant recipient Inverse Simpson Index values. At the given depth, recipient repertoires were over 97% de novo clonotypes.

To note about this clone: The antigen is undetermined.

The CDR3 is made up of 13 amino acids. CDR1 MDHEN and CDR2 SYDVKM come from the germline V gene. V shed 6 bases and J shed 5 bases, with 14 bases lying between them. The sequenced sample was peripheral blood mononuclear cells. The chain combines TRBV28 with TRBJ2-7; tentatively, D is TRBD1 (6 bases). The clonotype originates from a man between 60 and 70 years old in good health. Some clones in this sample may be carry-over from other donors' samples. CDR3 sequence: CASSTTGLHEQYF. The CDR3 bases are TGTGCCAGCAGCACTACAGGGTTGCACGAGCAGTACTTC.